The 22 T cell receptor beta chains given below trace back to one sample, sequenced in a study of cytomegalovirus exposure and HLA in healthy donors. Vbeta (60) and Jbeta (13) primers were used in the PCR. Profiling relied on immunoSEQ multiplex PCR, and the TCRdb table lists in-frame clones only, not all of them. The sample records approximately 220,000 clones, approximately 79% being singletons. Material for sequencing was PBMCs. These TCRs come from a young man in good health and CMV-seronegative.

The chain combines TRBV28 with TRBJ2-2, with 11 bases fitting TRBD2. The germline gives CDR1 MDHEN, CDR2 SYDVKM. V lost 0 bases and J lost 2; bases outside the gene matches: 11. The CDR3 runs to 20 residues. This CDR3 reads CASSLWYRYGTSGNTGELFF. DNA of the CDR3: TGTGCCAGCAGTTTATGGTATAGATATGGGACTAGCGGAAACACCGGGGAGCTGTTTTTT.

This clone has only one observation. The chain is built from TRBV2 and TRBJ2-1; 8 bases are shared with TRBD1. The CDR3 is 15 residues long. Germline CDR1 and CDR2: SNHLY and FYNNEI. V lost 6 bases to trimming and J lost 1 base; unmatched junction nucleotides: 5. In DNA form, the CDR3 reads TGTGCCAGCAGCGCAGACAGGGGATCCTACAATGAGCAGTTCTTC. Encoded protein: CASSADRGSYNEQFF.

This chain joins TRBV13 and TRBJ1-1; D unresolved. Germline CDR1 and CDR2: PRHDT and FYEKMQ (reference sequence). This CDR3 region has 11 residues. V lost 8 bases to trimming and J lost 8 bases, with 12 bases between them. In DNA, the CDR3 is TGTGCCAGCGGTTGGCAGGCCGAAGCTTTCTTT. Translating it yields CASGWQAEAFF. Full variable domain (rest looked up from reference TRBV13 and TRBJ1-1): AAGVIQSPRHLIKEKRETATLKCYPIPRHDTVYWYQQGPGQDPQFLISFYEKMQSDKGSIPDRFSAQQFSDYHSELNMSSLELGDSALYFCASGWQAEAFFGQGTRLTVV.

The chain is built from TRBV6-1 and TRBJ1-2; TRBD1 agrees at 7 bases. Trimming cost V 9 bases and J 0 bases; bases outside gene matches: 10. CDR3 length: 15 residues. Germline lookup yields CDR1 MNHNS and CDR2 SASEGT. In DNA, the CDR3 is TGTGCCAGTACGACAGGGCTCACAGCTAACTATGGCTACACCTTC. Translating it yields CASTTGLTANYGYTF.

CDR3 sequence (DNA): TGTGCCAGCAGCCCCATAGGGCAGGGCACGAGCGATGAGCAGTTCTTC. It specifies CASSPIGQGTSDEQFF. V gene TRBV2 combines with J gene TRBJ2-1; possible D gene TRBD1, 5 bases. The CDR3 runs 16 residues. V lost 6 bases and J lost 8, with 23 bases in between. Germline CDR1 and CDR2: SNHLY and FYNNEI.

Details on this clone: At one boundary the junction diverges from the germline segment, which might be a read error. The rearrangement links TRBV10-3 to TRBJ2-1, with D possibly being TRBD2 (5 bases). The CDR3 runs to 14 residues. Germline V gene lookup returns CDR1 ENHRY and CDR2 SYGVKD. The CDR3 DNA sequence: TGTGCCATCGGTGAGGGAGATAAGGCACGGGGGCAGTTCTTC. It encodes CAIGEGDKARGQFF.

CDR3: CASRRDDRSTGELFF. The CDR3 nucleotides read TGTGCCAGCAGACGAGACGACAGGAGCACCGGGGAGCTGTTTTTT. This chain connects TRBV28 to TRBJ2-2, with D maybe TRBD1 (6 bases). This CDR3 comprises 15 residues. The ends were cut back, 6 bases at V and 4 bases at J, with 15 bases in the middle. Germline CDR1 reads MDHEN; CDR2 reads SYDVKM.

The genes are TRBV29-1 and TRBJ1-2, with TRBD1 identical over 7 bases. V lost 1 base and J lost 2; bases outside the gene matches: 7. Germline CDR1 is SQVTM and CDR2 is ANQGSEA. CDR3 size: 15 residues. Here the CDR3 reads CSVEGRQGENYGYTF. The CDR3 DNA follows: TGCAGCGTTGAAGGTAGACAGGGAGAGAACTATGGCTACACCTTC.

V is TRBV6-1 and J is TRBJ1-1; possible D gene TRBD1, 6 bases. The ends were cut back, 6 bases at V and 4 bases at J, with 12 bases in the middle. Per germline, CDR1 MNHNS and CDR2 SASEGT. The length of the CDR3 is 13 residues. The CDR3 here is CASSAQGITEAFF. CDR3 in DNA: TGTGCCAGCAGCGCCCAGGGGATCACTGAAGCTTTCTTT.

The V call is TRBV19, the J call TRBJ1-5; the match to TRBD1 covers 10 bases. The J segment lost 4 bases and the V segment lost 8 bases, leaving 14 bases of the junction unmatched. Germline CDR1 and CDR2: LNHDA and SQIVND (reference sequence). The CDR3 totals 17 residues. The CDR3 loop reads CASQPPGQGYGNQPQHF. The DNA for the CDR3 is TGTGCCAGTCAACCCCCGGGACAGGGGTACGGGAATCAGCCCCAGCATTTT.

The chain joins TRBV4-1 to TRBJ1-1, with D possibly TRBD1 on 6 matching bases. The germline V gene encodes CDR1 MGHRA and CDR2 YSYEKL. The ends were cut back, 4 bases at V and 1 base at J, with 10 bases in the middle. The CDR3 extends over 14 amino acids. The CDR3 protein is CASSPATGNTEAFF. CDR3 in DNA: TGCGCCAGCAGCCCAGCGACAGGGAACACTGAAGCTTTCTTT.

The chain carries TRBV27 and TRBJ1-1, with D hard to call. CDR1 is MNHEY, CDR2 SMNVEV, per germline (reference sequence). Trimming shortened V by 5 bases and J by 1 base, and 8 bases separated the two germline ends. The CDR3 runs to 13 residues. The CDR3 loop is CASSPTGNTEAFF. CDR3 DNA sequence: TGTGCCAGCAGTCCGACGGGGAACACTGAAGCTTTCTTT.

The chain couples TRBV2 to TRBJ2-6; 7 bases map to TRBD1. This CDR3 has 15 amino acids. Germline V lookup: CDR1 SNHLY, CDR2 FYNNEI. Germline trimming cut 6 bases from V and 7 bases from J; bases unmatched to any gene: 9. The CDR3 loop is CASSTDRVRANVLTF. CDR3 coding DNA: TGTGCCAGCAGCACCGACAGGGTTAGAGCCAACGTCCTGACTTTC.

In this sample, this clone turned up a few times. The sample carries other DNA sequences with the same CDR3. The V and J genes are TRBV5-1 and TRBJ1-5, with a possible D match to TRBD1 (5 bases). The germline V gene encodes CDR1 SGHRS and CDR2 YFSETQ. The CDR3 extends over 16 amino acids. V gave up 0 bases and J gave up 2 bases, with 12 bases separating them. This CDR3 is CASSLGTGGGNQPQHF. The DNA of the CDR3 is TGCGCCAGCAGCTTGGGTACTGGAGGGGGCAATCAGCCCCAGCATTTT.

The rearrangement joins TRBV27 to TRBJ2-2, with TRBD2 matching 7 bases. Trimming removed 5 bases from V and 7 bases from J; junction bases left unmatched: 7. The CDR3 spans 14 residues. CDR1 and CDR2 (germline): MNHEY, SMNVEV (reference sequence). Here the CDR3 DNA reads TGTGCCAGCAGTACAGGACTAGATGTCGGGGAGCTGTTTTTT. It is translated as CASSTGLDVGELFF.

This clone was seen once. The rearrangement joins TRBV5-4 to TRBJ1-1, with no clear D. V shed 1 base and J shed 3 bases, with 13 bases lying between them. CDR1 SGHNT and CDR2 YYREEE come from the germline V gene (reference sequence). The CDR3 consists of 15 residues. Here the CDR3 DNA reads TGTGCCAGCAGCTTGAAAGCGGGAAGCGACACTGAAGCTTTCTTT. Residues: CASSLKAGSDTEAFF.

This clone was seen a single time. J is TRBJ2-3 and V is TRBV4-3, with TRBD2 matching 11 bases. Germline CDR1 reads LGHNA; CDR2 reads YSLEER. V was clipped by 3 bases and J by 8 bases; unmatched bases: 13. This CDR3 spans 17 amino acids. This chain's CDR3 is CASSQGTIAGGPGTQYF. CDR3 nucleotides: TGCGCCAGCAGCCAGGGAACTATAGCGGGAGGGCCTGGTACGCAGTATTTT.

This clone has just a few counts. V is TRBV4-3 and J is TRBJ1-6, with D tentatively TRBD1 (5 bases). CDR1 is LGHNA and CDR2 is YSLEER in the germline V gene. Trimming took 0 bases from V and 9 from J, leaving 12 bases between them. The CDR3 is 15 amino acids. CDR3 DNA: TGCGCCAGCAGCCAAGAGGGGGGAATGGGTTCACCCCTCCACTTT. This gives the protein CASSQEGGMGSPLHF.

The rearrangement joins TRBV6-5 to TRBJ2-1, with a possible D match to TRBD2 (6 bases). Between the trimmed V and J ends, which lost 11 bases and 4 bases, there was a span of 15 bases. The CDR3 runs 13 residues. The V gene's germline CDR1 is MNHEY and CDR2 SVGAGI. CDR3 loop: CAARRREYNEQFF. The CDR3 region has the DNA TGTGCCGCGAGACGGCGGGAATACAATGAGCAGTTCTTC.

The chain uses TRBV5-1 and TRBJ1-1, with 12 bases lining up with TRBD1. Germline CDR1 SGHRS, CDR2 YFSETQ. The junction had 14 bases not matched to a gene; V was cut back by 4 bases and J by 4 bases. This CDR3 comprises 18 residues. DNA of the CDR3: TGCGCCAGCAGCCTACAACCGGGACAGGGGGCCCAGGGCACTGAAGCTTTCTTT. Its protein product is CASSLQPGQGAQGTEAFF. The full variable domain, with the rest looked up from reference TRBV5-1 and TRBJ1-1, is KAGVTQTPRYLIKTRGQQVTLSCSPISGHRSVSWYQQTPGQGLQFLFEYFSETQRNKGNFPGRFSGRQFSNSRSEMNVSTLELGDSALYLCASSLQPGQGAQGTEAFFGQGTRLTVV.

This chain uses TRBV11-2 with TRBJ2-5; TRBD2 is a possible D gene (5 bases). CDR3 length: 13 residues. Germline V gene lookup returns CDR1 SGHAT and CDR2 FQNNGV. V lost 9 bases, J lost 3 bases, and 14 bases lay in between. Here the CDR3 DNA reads TGTGCCAGGGCGTTCGAGGGAGAAGAGACCCAGTACTTC. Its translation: CARAFEGEETQYF.

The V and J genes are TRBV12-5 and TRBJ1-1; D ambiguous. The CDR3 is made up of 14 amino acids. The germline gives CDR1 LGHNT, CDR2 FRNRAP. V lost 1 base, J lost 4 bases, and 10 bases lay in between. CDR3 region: CASGLGLFGTEAFF. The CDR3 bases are TGTGCTAGTGGTTTGGGACTTTTCGGCACTGAAGCTTTCTTT.